Listed below are T cell receptor beta chains from one sample, sequenced in a study of OX40 agonist ivuxolimab in advanced cancers. The protocol was immunoSEQ multiplex PCR, while the TCRdb copy is restricted to in-frame clones and leaves out a portion. The sample shows more than 65,000 clones, roughly 85% of them seen only once. The input for sequencing was CD4+ or CD8+ T cells sorted from blood, taken in a trial of the OX40 agonist ivuxolimab. Source of these receptors: an adult with an advanced solid tumor such as melanoma, head and neck, liver or kidney cancer. The CDR3 runs from the conserved cysteine through the conserved F or W. The D gene is left open where the match is weak. Expanded clones get a size class; other rows say once, few or many, or leave the size out.

j_call v_call clone_size d_call cdr3_aa cdr3_nt
TRBJ1-2 TRBV6-6 . TRBD1 CASLRQGNGYTF TGTGCCAGCCTACGACAGGGGAATGGCTACACCTTC
TRBJ2-1 TRBV6-5 . TRBD1 CASSYGTVSYNEQFF TGTGCCAGCAGTTACGGGACAGTCTCCTACAATGAGCAGTTCTTC
TRBJ2-4 TRBV23-1 . TRBD2 CATTGTSGRMVNIQYF TGCGCCACCACGGGGACTAGCGGGAGGATGGTGAACATTCAGTACTTC
TRBJ2-7 TRBV6-6 . TRBD1 CASSRQGQSSYEQYF TGTGCCAGCAGTCGCCAGGGACAGTCCTCCTACGAGCAGTACTTC
TRBJ1-1 TRBV16 . . CASSQGAGEAFF TGTGCCAGCAGCCAAGGTGCCGGTGAAGCTTTCTTT
TRBJ2-3 TRBV28 . TRBD2 CASRAPRGGYADTQYF TGTGCCAGCAGAGCCCCCCGGGGGGGCTATGCAGATACGCAGTATTTT
TRBJ2-2 TRBV7-2 . . CASSLQGRTGELFF TGTGCCAGCAGCTTACAGGGGCGCACCGGGGAGCTGTTTTTT
TRBJ1-1 TRBV27 . TRBD1 CASRAPPDRGLNTEAFF TGTGCCAGCAGGGCCCCACCGGACAGGGGACTGAACACTGAAGCTTTCTTT
TRBJ2-7 TRBV10-3 once . CAISVQGFADEQYF TGTGCCATCAGTGTCCAGGGATTCGCGGACGAGCAGTACTTC
TRBJ1-1 TRBV19 . TRBD1 CASFGQANTEAFF TGTGCCAGTTTTGGACAGGCGAACACTGAAGCTTTCTTT
TRBJ2-5 TRBV11-3 . TRBD2 CASSLEASGGRYQETQYF TGTGCCAGCAGCTTAGAGGCTAGCGGGGGGCGGTACCAAGAGACCCAGTACTTC
TRBJ1-5 TRBV10-3 . . CAISVGGRQPQHF TGTGCCATCAGTGTCGGGGGCCGTCAGCCCCAGCATTTT
TRBJ2-2 TRBV19 . TRBD1 CASRGTAANTGELFF TGTGCCAGTAGGGGGACAGCTGCGAACACCGGGGAGCTGTTTTTT
TRBJ2-3 TRBV10-1 . TRBD2 CASSDRLAGTDTQYF TGCGCCAGCAGTGACCGACTAGCCGGCACAGATACGCAGTATTTT
TRBJ1-5 TRBV30 . . CAWSVKRGDGNQPQHF TGTGCCTGGAGTGTAAAGAGAGGGGACGGCAATCAGCCCCAGCATTTT
TRBJ1-2 TRBV6-1 . . CASSGEVGYTF TGTGCCAGCAGTGGAGAGGTTGGCTACACCTTC
TRBJ2-1 TRBV12-5 . TRBD1 CASGLGTGRNEQFF TGTGCTAGTGGTTTAGGGACAGGGAGAAATGAGCAGTTCTTC
TRBJ1-2 TRBV29-1 . . CSVAGGRGYTF TGCAGCGTTGCCGGGGGCCGTGGCTACACCTTC
TRBJ2-2 TRBV28 . . CASSLFGTRTSSGELFF TGTGCCAGCAGTTTATTCGGGACCCGAACAAGTTCCGGGGAGCTGTTTTTT
TRBJ2-7 TRBV7-8 . . CASSLGTGPAYEQYF TGTGCCAGCAGCTTAGGTACAGGGCCCGCCTACGAGCAGTACTTC
TRBJ1-2 TRBV5-5 . . CASSLSITATLNYGYTF TGTGCCAGCAGCTTGTCTATTACAGCCACCCTCAACTATGGCTACACCTTC
TRBJ2-1 TRBV30 . TRBD2 CAWSALAGGDEQFF TGTGCCTGGAGTGCCCTAGCGGGAGGCGATGAGCAGTTCTTC
TRBJ2-7 TRBV7-7 . . CASSPRGGHEQYF TGTGCTAGCAGCCCTAGGGGGGGCCACGAGCAGTACTTC
TRBJ1-5 TRBV11-2 . . CVSSSTKGGRNQPQHF TGTGTCAGCAGCTCAACCAAGGGGGGGAGAAATCAGCCCCAGCATTTT
TRBJ2-7 TRBV5-6 . . CASSFSYEQYF TGTGCCAGCAGCTTCAGTTACGAGCAGTACTTC
TRBJ2-3 TRBV2 once . CASSETAGSDTQYF TGTGCCAGCAGTGAAACGGCAGGGTCAGATACGCAGTATTTT
TRBJ2-1 TRBV27 . TRBD1 CASSSEQGVKFF TGTGCCAGCAGTTCTGAACAGGGGGTTAAGTTCTTC
TRBJ1-5 TRBV7-9 . . CASSLNSGIINQPQHF TGTGCCAGCAGCTTAAATTCCGGGATTATCAATCAGCCCCAGCATTTT